The 10 T cell receptor beta chains below were found in one sample sequenced in a study of blood T cell repertoires in COVID-19. Generated by immunoSEQ multiplex PCR, the TCRdb table keeps only in-frame clones and is missing some. The sample yields 350,000 or so clones, approximately 89% seen once. The sequenced material came from peripheral blood. These receptors all come from an older woman with COVID-19, enrolled during active disease.

The genes are TRBV19 and TRBJ2-2, with D perhaps TRBD1 (6 bases). The CDR3 runs to 14 residues. CDR1 and CDR2 (germline): LNHDA, SQIVND (reference sequence). V was clipped by 5 bases and J by 5 bases, with 12 bases between them. CDR3 in amino acids: CASSRQAKTGELFF. CDR3 nucleotide sequence: TGTGCCAGTAGTCGACAGGCTAAGACCGGGGAGCTGTTTTTT.

The gene calls are TRBV19 and TRBJ1-6; D remains ambiguous. Trimming took 6 bases from V and 7 from J, leaving 7 bases between them. The CDR3 is 12 amino acids. From germline, CDR1 is LNHDA and CDR2 SQIVND (reference sequence). CDR3 sequence: CASSPQNSPLHF. CDR3 sequence (DNA): TGTGCCAGTAGCCCGCAGAATTCACCCCTCCACTTT.

The rearrangement links TRBV12-3 or TRBV12-4 to TRBJ1-6, with D unclear. Trimming took off 5 bases at V and 6 bases at J, with 8 bases between the two ends. This CDR3 contains 13 residues. This CDR3 is CASSQMSNSPLHF. The DNA for the CDR3 is TGTGCCAGCAGTCAAATGAGTAATTCACCCCTCCACTTT.

For the CDR3, the DNA is TGTGCCATCAGTGGGAGGGGGACAGCTATGAACACTGAAGCTTTCTTT. Its protein product is CAISGRGTAMNTEAFF. This chain links TRBV10-3 with TRBJ1-1; TRBD1 matches 7 bases. CDR1 and CDR2 from the germline V gene are ENHRY and SYGVKD. CDR3 size: 16 residues. V lost 4 bases and J lost 0; bases outside the gene matches: 8.

This sequence joins TRBV13 and TRBJ1-1, with 7 positions matching TRBD1. J gave up 8 bases and V 2 bases, and 5 bases lay outside the gene matches. Germline CDR1 reads PRHDT; CDR2 reads FYEKMQ (reference sequence). This CDR3 has 13 residues. The CDR3 loop reads CASSLMPGGEAFF. Here the CDR3 DNA reads TGTGCCAGCAGCTTAATGCCAGGGGGGGAAGCTTTCTTT.

The V call is TRBV7-2, the J call TRBJ1-1, with TRBD1 matching 7 bases. The ends lost 6 bases at V and 2 bases at J; junction bases unmatched: 6. CDR1 and CDR2 (germline): SGHTA, FQGNSA. The CDR3 covers 14 residues. The chain's CDR3 is CASRSGQKNTEAFF. CDR3 DNA: TGTGCCAGCAGATCGGGACAGAAAAACACTGAAGCTTTCTTT.

The J gene is TRBJ2-2, the V gene TRBV18; D remains ambiguous. CDR1 is KGHSH, CDR2 LQKENI, per germline. The ends were cut back, 1 base at V and 1 base at J, with 7 bases in the middle. The CDR3 has 15 amino acids. CDR3 loop: CASSPRQENTGELFF. In DNA, the CDR3 is TGTGCCAGCTCACCACGGCAGGAGAACACCGGGGAGCTGTTTTTT. Full variable domain (missing parts from reference TRBV18 and TRBJ2-2): NAGVMQNPRHLVRRRGQEARLRCSPMKGHSHVYWYRQLPEEGLKFMVYLQKENIIDESGMPKERFSAEFPKEGPSILRIQQVVRGDSAAYFCASSPRQENTGELFFGEGSRLTVL.

The genes are TRBV27 and TRBJ2-5; the match to TRBD2 covers 13 bases. This CDR3 contains 16 residues. From germline, CDR1 is MNHEY and CDR2 SMNVEV (reference sequence). The junction had 8 bases not matched to a gene; V was cut back by 5 bases and J by 5 bases. The CDR3 region has the DNA TGTGCCAGCAGTCCAACTAGCGGGGGGGCATGGGAGACCCAGTACTTC. Translated: CASSPTSGGAWETQYF.

The chain uses TRBV6-5 and TRBJ1-1, with D tentatively TRBD1 (5 bases). Germline V gives CDR1 MNHEY, CDR2 SVGAGI. The V and J ends lost 6 bases and 0 bases respectively, with 8 bases between them. CDR3 length: 13 residues. CDR3: CASRTELNTEAFF. The CDR3 DNA follows: TGTGCCAGCAGGACAGAGTTGAACACTGAAGCTTTCTTT.

Concerning this clone: Other nucleotide sequences from this sample produce the same CDR3. The V call is TRBV3-1 (or the pseudogene TRBV3-2), the J call TRBJ1-2; D call uncertain. The CDR3 consists of 15 residues. Trimming cost V 0 bases and J 1 base, with 9 bases left between them. The germline gives CDR1 LGHDT, CDR2 YNNKEL (reference sequence). This CDR3 is CASSQEVGVNYGYTF. Here the CDR3 DNA reads TGTGCCAGCAGCCAAGAGGTCGGGGTTAACTATGGCTACACCTTC.